The rows below give T cell receptor beta chains drawn from one sample of a study of blood T cell repertoires in COVID-19. Assay used: immunoSEQ multiplex PCR; TCRdb lists only in-frame clones, some missing. The table includes 300,000 to 450,000 clones, about 85% detected once. Sequencing was carried out using peripheral blood. The origin of the receptors is a woman younger than 30 with acute or convalescent COVID-19. Both conserved end residues are part of each CDR3. A D gene is named only where the DNA matches it firmly. Not every row has a clone size; where given, it reads once, few, many or a size class.

clone_size	v_call	j_call	d_call	cdr3_aa	cdr3_nt
-	TRBV6-1	TRBJ1-4	-	CASSEPRLPTNEKLFF	TGTGCCAGCAGTGAACCTAGATTACCAACTAATGAAAAACTGTTTTTT
-	TRBV2	TRBJ1-6	-	CASSEVLSGALHF	TGTGCCAGCAGTGAGGTCCTCTCGGGAGCCCTCCACTTT
-	TRBV4-1	TRBJ1-5	TRBD1	CASSQETGPNLGPQHF	TGCGCCAGCAGCCAGGAGACAGGGCCAAATCTCGGGCCCCAGCATTTT
-	TRBV12-5	TRBJ2-7	-	CASGSLGQGSPYEQYF	TGTGCTAGTGGTTCCCTGGGGCAGGGATCCCCCTACGAGCAGTACTTC
-	TRBV6-1	TRBJ2-1	TRBD1	CASSEAHPGTGGYNEQFF	TGTGCCAGCAGTGAAGCCCATCCCGGGACAGGGGGATACAATGAGCAGTTCTTC
-	TRBV5-1	TRBJ1-1	-	CASSLAGSNTEAFF	TGCGCCAGCAGCTTGGCGGGATCGAACACTGAAGCTTTCTTT
-	TRBV2	TRBJ2-2	TRBD1	CASMGQGLAGELFF	TGTGCCAGCATGGGACAGGGATTGGCCGGGGAGCTGTTTTTT
-	TRBV6-6	TRBJ2-7	-	CASSRGLPSSYEQYF	TGTGCCAGCAGTCGAGGACTGCCAAGCTCCTACGAGCAGTACTTC
-	TRBV7-8	TRBJ2-2	TRBD2	CASMTGTSLGELFF	TGTGCCAGCATGACCGGGACTAGTCTCGGGGAGCTGTTTTTT
-	TRBV15	TRBJ2-3	-	CATSSPSRVGSRTHTQYF	TGTGCCACCAGCAGTCCCTCTCGTGTAGGGAGTAGGACCCATACGCAGTATTTT
-	TRBV3-1/TRBV3-2	TRBJ1-2	-	CASSQGGPYGYTF	TGTGCCAGCAGCCAGGGAGGCCCCTATGGCTACACCTTC
-	TRBV27	TRBJ2-7	-	CASSSLRDSSYEQYF	TGTGCCAGCAGTTCATTAAGGGACTCTTCCTACGAGCAGTACTTC
few	TRBV24-1	TRBJ1-2	-	CATSDFGGRDGYTF	TGTGCCACCAGTGATTTCGGGGGGCGCGATGGCTACACCTTC
-	TRBV2	TRBJ1-5	-	CASSDGQTNQPQHF	TGTGCCAGCAGCGACGGACAGACCAATCAGCCCCAGCATTTT
-	TRBV19	TRBJ2-5	TRBD1	CASSPTRQGRQETQYF	TGTGCCAGTAGTCCAACACGACAGGGGAGGCAAGAGACCCAGTACTTC
-	TRBV14	TRBJ1-1	TRBD1	CASSTDRGNTEAFF	TGTGCCAGCAGCACGGACAGGGGGAACACTGAAGCTTTCTTT
few	TRBV6-4	TRBJ2-2	TRBD2	CASSDGSGGPGELFF	TGTGCCAGCAGTGACGGATCGGGGGGGCCCGGGGAGCTGTTTTTT
-	TRBV13	TRBJ1-2	TRBD1	CASSSASDRVYGYTF	TGTGCCAGCAGCTCCGCCTCTGACAGGGTCTATGGCTACACCTTC
-	TRBV5-8	TRBJ1-4	-	CASTLGGGGKLFF	TGTGCCAGCACCCTCGGGGGGGGCGGAAAACTGTTTTTT
-	TRBV9	TRBJ2-3	TRBD2	CASSVGSGQDTQYF	TGTGCCAGCAGCGTAGGTAGCGGGCAAGATACGCAGTATTTT
-	TRBV7-2	TRBJ1-4	-	CASSQDSEKLFF	TGTGCCAGCAGCCAGGACAGTGAAAAACTGTTTTTT
-	TRBV19	TRBJ2-2	-	CASIPEQRYTGELFF	TGTGCCAGTATACCCGAGCAAAGATACACCGGGGAGCTGTTTTTT
-	TRBV6-5	TRBJ1-1	-	CASRTTGNTEAFF	TGTGCCAGCAGGACAACAGGAAACACTGAAGCTTTCTTT
-	TRBV18	TRBJ1-5	-	CASSPLVHQPQHF	TGTGCCAGCTCACCATTAGTCCACCAGCCCCAGCATTTT
-	TRBV19	TRBJ1-4	-	CASRTGIATNEKLFF	TGTGCCAGTAGAACAGGAATTGCAACTAATGAAAAACTGTTTTTT
-	TRBV7-9	TRBJ1-1	TRBD1	CASSLGRTGTTVRGTEAFF	TGTGCCAGCAGCTTAGGACGGACAGGGACCACCGTTCGGGGCACTGAAGCTTTCTTT
-	TRBV9	TRBJ1-1	-	CASSVGQQGMNTEAFF	TGTGCCAGCAGCGTAGGGCAACAGGGAATGAACACTGAAGCTTTCTTT
-	TRBV5-1	TRBJ1-6	-	CASSLAGRVRSPLHF	TGCGCCAGCAGCTTGGCCGGCAGGGTGAGGTCACCCCTCCACTTT
-	TRBV3-1/TRBV3-2	TRBJ2-5	-	CASSPLTWLAQETQYF	TGTGCCAGCAGCCCGTTGACGTGGCTAGCTCAAGAGACCCAGTACTTC
once	TRBV5-1	TRBJ2-1	TRBD2	CASSYLAGVGEQFF	TGCGCCAGCAGTTACCTAGCGGGAGTCGGGGAGCAGTTCTTC
few	TRBV30	TRBJ1-2	TRBD1	CAWTMDRGNYGYTF	TGTGCCTGGACTATGGACAGGGGGAACTATGGCTACACCTTC
-	TRBV23-1	TRBJ2-7	-	CASSQSGPGGSSYEQYF	TGCGCCAGCAGTCAATCGGGGCCCGGGGGAAGCTCCTACGAGCAGTACTTC
-	TRBV7-9	TRBJ2-5	TRBD2	CASKSLAEIQETQYF	TGTGCCAGCAAATCACTAGCGGAAATCCAAGAGACCCAGTACTTC
-	TRBV5-4	TRBJ1-1	-	CASSSEGTEAFF	TGTGCCAGCAGCTCGGAGGGGACTGAAGCTTTCTTT
-	TRBV7-2	TRBJ1-2	TRBD1	CASSPDRGGYGYTF	TGTGCCAGCAGCCCCGACAGGGGGGGCTATGGCTACACCTTC
once	TRBV28	TRBJ1-2	TRBD1	CASSPLGQLHYGYTF	TGTGCCAGCAGTCCACTGGGACAGTTGCACTATGGCTACACCTTC
-	TRBV24-1	TRBJ1-5	-	CATSDWPSNQPQHF	TGTGCCACCAGTGATTGGCCTAGCAATCAGCCCCAGCATTTT
-	TRBV19	TRBJ1-2	-	CASSTGADSNYGYTF	TGTGCCAGTAGCACTGGCGCCGACAGTAACTATGGCTACACCTTC
-	TRBV24-1	TRBJ2-2	-	CATSIARSGDNTGELFF	TGTGCCACCAGTATTGCTAGGAGCGGAGATAACACCGGGGAGCTGTTTTTT
-	TRBV12-3/TRBV12-4	TRBJ2-5	-	CASSLGVAETQYF	TGTGCCAGCAGTTTAGGGGTAGCAGAGACCCAGTACTTC
once	TRBV5-1	TRBJ2-1	-	CASSFLPAGENEQFF	TGCGCCAGCAGCTTTCTCCCGGCAGGGGAGAATGAGCAGTTCTTC
-	TRBV2	TRBJ1-5	-	CASSAGTSGNQPQHF	TGTGCCAGCAGCGCCGGGACAAGTGGCAATCAGCCCCAGCATTTT
-	TRBV19	TRBJ1-4	TRBD1	CASTPGGPTGTNEKLFF	TGTGCCAGTACTCCTGGGGGGCCGACAGGGACGAATGAAAAACTGTTTTTT
-	TRBV27	TRBJ1-6	TRBD1	CASRLQGNAYNSPLHF	TGTGCCAGCAGGCTACAGGGGAACGCCTATAATTCACCCCTCCACTTT
few	TRBV5-5	TRBJ1-6	-	CASSLIMFGSYNSPLHF	TGTGCCAGCAGCTTGATCATGTTCGGCTCCTATAATTCACCCCTCCACTTT
-	TRBV28	TRBJ2-7	TRBD1	CASRKLQGSYEQYF	TGTGCCAGCAGAAAACTACAGGGGTCCTACGAGCAGTACTTC
-	TRBV5-1	TRBJ2-7	-	CASSLGGGDGAEQYF	TGCGCCAGCAGCCTTGGAGGGGGCGATGGAGCCGAGCAGTACTTC
-	TRBV19	TRBJ1-5	-	CASSQGRGQPQHF	TGTGCCAGTAGTCAGGGCAGGGGCCAGCCCCAGCATTTT
-	TRBV28	TRBJ2-2	TRBD1	CASSSGTGGAGTGELFF	TGTGCCAGCAGTTCCGGGACAGGGGGCGCTGGCACCGGGGAGCTGTTTTTT
few	TRBV5-1	TRBJ1-4	-	CASSSFGRGSLFF	TGCGCCAGCAGCTCGTTCGGGAGGGGATCGCTGTTTTTT
-	TRBV7-3	TRBJ2-7	-	CASSLHGQGIYEQYF	TGTGCCAGCAGCTTACATGGGCAGGGAATCTACGAGCAGTACTTC
-	TRBV27	TRBJ1-5	TRBD1	CASSLRTGVSNQPQHF	TGTGCCAGCAGTCTTCGGACAGGGGTGAGCAATCAGCCCCAGCATTTT
-	TRBV6-1	TRBJ2-3	TRBD2	CASSDLAGDFTDTQYF	TGTGCCAGCAGTGATCTAGCGGGGGATTTCACAGATACGCAGTATTTT
-	TRBV18	TRBJ1-1	-	CASSPKLSVNTEAFF	TGTGCCAGCTCACCAAAACTCTCCGTGAACACTGAAGCTTTCTTT
-	TRBV28	TRBJ1-1	-	CASRPGGRNTEAFF	TGTGCCAGCAGACCGGGGGGAAGGAACACTGAAGCTTTCTTT
-	TRBV21-1	TRBJ1-1	-	CATLGGNTEAFF	TGTGCCACCCTCGGGGGGAACACTGAAGCTTTCTTT
-	TRBV5-1	TRBJ2-7	TRBD1	CASSWDRGYEQYF	TGCGCCAGCAGCTGGGACAGGGGATACGAGCAGTACTTC
-	TRBV5-1	TRBJ2-3	-	CASSSRPGGVSTDTQYF	TGCGCCAGCAGCTCCCGGCCCGGAGGGGTTAGCACAGATACGCAGTATTTT
once	TRBV2	TRBJ2-7	-	CASSRGDREQYF	TGTGCCAGCAGCAGGGGGGATAGAGAGCAGTACTTC